The clone carrying this T cell receptor (beta chain) was recorded at least ten times. As yet, its antigen is unknown. TRB was amplified from about 250-500 ng of blood genomic DNA. CDR3 length: 14 amino acids. The germline gives CDR1 GTSNPN, CDR2 SVGIG (reference sequence). The ends were cut back, 0 bases at V and 8 bases at J, with 13 bases in the middle. These data originate in a study of T and B cells in COVID-19 patients. Study details: Median age was about 35 years in the recovered cohort and approximately 68 years in the active-infection cohort. Of over 18 active-infection patients, 11 to 12 were critically ill with mechanical ventilation or extracorporeal membrane oxygenation. Overall study results and limits: CD4+, regulatory T cell, CD8+ and sorted SARS-CoV-2-responsive or tetramer+ T cells were not yet sequenced. Patients with COVID-19 reportedly showed strongly skewed T cell receptor beta variable and joining gene usage.

Multiplex PCR with BIOMED2 TRB-A/B primer pools amplified TRB rearrangements. TCRdb processed the multiplex PCR reads anew with MiXCR; each CDR3 protein has one entry. This sample has 4,500 to 5,500 distinct CDR3 sequences, with 25% to 35% found just once. The sequence was obtained from a human donor with active COVID-19. Sequenced: blood. The chain links TRBV30 to TRBJ1-4; no definite D call. The CDR3 DNA follows: TGTGCCTGGAGTGTACCCAGTCGCAGGGAAAAACTGTTTTTT. Its protein is CAWSVPSRREKLFF.